This T cell receptor beta chain derives from a study of T-cell reconstitution after alpha-beta-depleted transplantation in children. Study-wide points: Elevated TCRbeta diversity at day 60 was traced, in some patients, to surviving recipient T cells and thymic progenitors. T cells produced anew were the main source of T-cell counts and diversity one year after transplant. Approximately two months post-transplant, alpha-beta T cells reportedly originated from several hundred expanded graft clones.

Researchers prepared the TCRbeta library using unique molecular identifiers, the study reports. TCRdb reprocessed the PCR reads via MiXCR and lists one record per CDR3 protein. The sample has about 580,000 distinct CDR3 sequences; more than 20% are singletons. Concerning this clonotype itself: Its antigen is unidentified.

Trimming cost V 8 bases and J 0 bases, with 12 bases left between them. CDR1 is SNHLY, CDR2 FYNNEI, per germline. The CDR3 extends over 14 amino acids. This specimen was PBMCs, mostly from graft donor cells, taken 360 days after TCRalphabeta/CD19-depleted stem cell transplant. The gene calls are TRBV2 and TRBJ2-3; D tentatively fits TRBD1 or TRBD2 (5 bases each). This sequence originates from a boy under two years old who had a stem cell transplant for acute myeloid leukemia, so the T cells may come from the graft donor. The DNA for the CDR3 is TGTGCCAGCTATGCAGGGAGTAGCACAGATACGCAGTATTTT. It yields the protein CASYAGSSTDTQYF.